A single sample is the source of the 24 T cell receptor beta chains below, sequenced in a study of T cells after yellow fever vaccination. One entry per CDR3 protein, called by TCRdb with MiXCR from the 5' RACE reads. The sample records some 240,000 distinct CDR3 sequences, roughly 3% being singletons. The material sequenced was CD4+ T cells sorted from PBMCs, taken 10 days after the yellow fever booster vaccination. These receptors were taken from a man aged 18-30 years who received the YFV17D yellow fever vaccine.

The gene calls are TRBV6-5 and TRBJ2-3, with TRBD2 matching over 9 bases. The CDR3 length is 17 residues. J was trimmed by 4 bases and V by 7 bases; bases with no gene match: 15. Germline-derived CDR1 and CDR2 are MNHEY and SVGAGI. The CDR3 spells CASTLTGLAGEPDTQYF. The CDR3 DNA sequence: TGTGCCAGCACTCTAACCGGTTTAGCGGGGGAGCCAGATACGCAGTATTTT.

A few counts support this clonotype. V gene TRBV20-1 combines with J gene TRBJ1-5; 8 nucleotides match TRBD1. Germline V gives CDR1 DFQATT, CDR2 SNEGSKA (reference sequence). The V gene end was trimmed by 6 bases and the J gene end by 2 bases; junction bases not matched to a gene: 6. The CDR3 totals 14 residues. In DNA, the CDR3 is TGCAGTGCCCTCCCGGGACAGGGCAATCAGCCCCAGCATTTT. Its protein is CSALPGQGNQPQHF.

This clonotype was detected ten times or more. The chain joins TRBV7-9 to TRBJ1-6, with D perhaps matching TRBD1 (5 bases). Germline CDR1 SEHNR, CDR2 FQNEAQ (reference sequence). Trimming shortened V by 1 base and J by 8 bases, and 12 bases separated the two germline ends. The CDR3 loop spans 15 amino acids. The CDR3 loop reads CASSLVGVWDSPLHF. The DNA of the CDR3 is TGTGCCAGCAGCTTAGTAGGGGTGTGGGATTCACCCCTCCACTTT.

This rearrangement joins TRBV20-1 to TRBJ1-1, with D hard to call. V was clipped by 0 bases and J by 1 base, with 6 bases between them. The CDR3 runs to 13 residues. Germline V lookup: CDR1 DFQATT, CDR2 SNEGSKA (reference sequence). CDR3: CSARESGNTEAFF. The CDR3, as DNA: TGCAGTGCTAGAGAGTCGGGGAACACTGAAGCTTTCTTT.

This clonotype has at least ten counts. This sequence joins TRBV7-2 and TRBJ2-1; 7 nucleotides align to TRBD1. V shed 5 bases and J 9 bases; nucleotides not matched to a gene: 16. Germline V lookup: CDR1 SGHTA, CDR2 FQGNSA. This CDR3 comprises 16 residues. This chain's CDR3 is CASSPRTGSVFGEQFF. In DNA form, the CDR3 reads TGTGCCAGCAGCCCGCGGACAGGCTCGGTCTTTGGTGAGCAGTTCTTC.

This clonotype was recorded a few times. The J gene is TRBJ1-5, the V gene TRBV15; 9 bases align to TRBD1. J lost 7 bases, V lost 4 bases, and 5 bases had no gene match. Germline V gene sequence: CDR1 LNHNV, CDR2 YYDKDF (reference sequence). This CDR3 has 14 amino acids. The CDR3 bases are TGTGCCACCAGCATTACAGGGGGCGGGCAGCCCCAGCATTTT. Its protein is CATSITGGGQPQHF.

This clonotype was seen ten or more times. The CDR3 reads CASSLEPGPGSYTEAFF. CDR3 DNA sequence: TGCGCCAGCAGCTTGGAACCAGGGCCGGGGTCGTACACTGAAGCTTTCTTT. V gene TRBV5-1 combines with J gene TRBJ1-1, with a weak D call TRBD1 (5 bases). The germline V gene encodes CDR1 SGHRS and CDR2 YFSETQ. Trimming took off 0 bases at V and 3 bases at J, with 18 bases between the two ends. The CDR3 covers 17 residues.

This clonotype came up many times. The rearrangement links TRBV29-1 to TRBJ2-7; 8 nucleotides match TRBD1. Germline V gene lookup returns CDR1 SQVTM and CDR2 ANQGSEA. The CDR3 contains 12 residues. V dropped 6 bases and J dropped 6; count of bases not matched to a gene: 7. CDR3 nucleotide sequence: TGCAGCGTCGCTGATACAGGGGGCGAGCAGTACTTC. Protein sequence: CSVADTGGEQYF.

This clonotype has ten or more counts. V is TRBV7-9 and J is TRBJ2-2; TRBD1 or TRBD2 may be the D gene (5 bases each). Trimming took off 4 bases at V and 9 bases at J, with 15 bases between the two ends. Germline V gene data show CDR1 as SEHNR and CDR2 as FQNEAQ (reference sequence). CDR3 length equals 14 residues. The chain's CDR3 is CASSSLGPARELFF. DNA for the CDR3: TGTGCCAGCAGCTCTCTGGGACCGGCCCGGGAGCTGTTTTTT.

This clonotype showed up just a few times. The gene calls are TRBV24-1 and TRBJ2-3; 8 nucleotides line up with TRBD1. This CDR3 contains 15 residues. Losses at the gene ends were 7 bases for V and 2 bases for J; bases not matched to a gene: 7. CDR1 KGHDR and CDR2 SFDVKD come from the germline V gene. CDR3 residues: CATSPGTGNTDTQYF. The CDR3 DNA reads as TGTGCCACCAGCCCCGGGACAGGCAACACAGATACGCAGTATTTT.

This chain links TRBV5-4 with TRBJ2-6, with D unresolved. The length of the CDR3 is 14 residues. The V end was cut by 3 bases, the J end by 4 bases, with 8 bases between. CDR1 SGHNT and CDR2 YYREEE come from the germline V gene (reference sequence). The CDR3 coding sequence is TGTGCCAGCAGCTCCAATCGAGGGGCCAACGTCCTGACTTTC. It encodes CASSSNRGANVLTF. Full variable domain (remainder filled in from reference TRBV5-4 and TRBJ2-6): ETGVTQSPTHLIKTRGQQVTLRCSSQSGHNTVSWYQQALGQGPQFIFQYYREEENGRGNFPPRFSGLQFPNYSSELNVNALELDDSALYLCASSSNRGANVLTFGAGSRLTVL.

The chain uses TRBV5-5 and TRBJ2-3, with D perhaps matching TRBD2 (7 bases). CDR1 is SGHKS, CDR2 YYEKEE, per germline (reference sequence). Trimming pared 10 bases from V and 0 bases from J, leaving 21 bases between. CDR3 size: 16 residues. CDR3 residues: CAGASLGGPSTDTQYF. The CDR3 DNA sequence: TGTGCCGGCGCTTCACTGGGGGGGCCTAGCACAGATACGCAGTATTTT.

This clonotype occurred many times. The chain couples TRBV7-6 to TRBJ1-1; no clear D. V dropped 5 bases and J dropped 0 bases, with 22 bases sitting between them. Germline V gene lookup returns CDR1 SGHVS and CDR2 FNYEAQ. This CDR3 spans 18 amino acids. CDR3 DNA: TGTGCCAGCAGCCAGAGTGGGGTTGAGACAAGGATGAACACTGAAGCTTTCTTT. Protein sequence: CASSQSGVETRMNTEAFF.

This clonotype was seen at least ten times. V and J are TRBV2 and TRBJ2-3; D unclear. The CDR3 contains 14 residues. V lost 1 base, J lost 2 bases, and 7 bases lay in between. The germline gives CDR1 SNHLY, CDR2 FYNNEI. CDR3 DNA: TGTGCCAGCAGTGAAGAGCAGTCCACAGATACGCAGTATTTT. Protein product: CASSEEQSTDTQYF.

The rearrangement joins TRBV7-2 to TRBJ1-5, with D perhaps TRBD1 (5 bases). Germline V CDR1 and CDR2: SGHTA, FQGNSA. V shed 1 base and J shed 7 bases, with 11 bases lying between them. The CDR3 contains 14 residues. The CDR3 DNA sequence: TGTGCCAGCAGCTTAGAGTGGGGCGGGCAGCCCCAGCATTTT. Its translation is CASSLEWGGQPQHF.

The chain combines TRBV29-1 with TRBJ2-5; D possibly corresponds to TRBD2 (7 bases). Trimming left V 4 bases short and J 5 bases short, with 14 bases between. From germline, CDR1 is SQVTM and CDR2 ANQGSEA. There are 13 residues in the CDR3. The CDR3 sequence is CSVAVEGGETQYF. CDR3 nucleotide sequence: TGCAGCGTTGCGGTGGAGGGGGGGGAGACCCAGTACTTC.

This clonotype was observed a few times. The chain links TRBV6-2 or TRBV6-3 to TRBJ2-6; no clear D gene. Germline assignment: CDR1 MNHEY and CDR2 SVGEGT. There are 17 residues in the CDR3. The V end was cut by 6 bases, the J end by 5 bases, with 20 bases between. CDR3 in DNA: TGTGCCAGCAGATCCCGGGCCCCCCAGCGTTGGGCCAACGTCCTGACTTTC. Its translation: CASRSRAPQRWANVLTF.

This clonotype was recorded at least ten times. V is TRBV12-3 or TRBV12-4 and J is TRBJ2-4; D not certain. Trimming shortened V by 5 bases and J by 0 bases, and 8 bases separated the two germline ends. The CDR3 is made up of 14 amino acids. The chain's CDR3 is CASSITIAKNIQYF. For the CDR3, the DNA is TGTGCCAGCAGTATTACCATAGCCAAAAACATTCAGTACTTC.

This clonotype has at least ten counts. The V call is TRBV20-1, the J call TRBJ2-7; tentatively, D is TRBD1 (6 bases). Trimming stripped 4 bases from V and 4 bases from J, with 23 bases between. Germline CDR1 is DFQATT and CDR2 is SNEGSKA (reference sequence). The CDR3 is 16 residues long. CDR3 in DNA: TGCAGTGCTATCCTCGCAGGGGAGACAGGCGGTTACGAGCAGTACTTC. Its protein is CSAILAGETGGYEQYF.

This chain joins TRBV5-5 and TRBJ2-1; 10 positions agree with TRBD1. Germline trimming cut 1 base from V and 9 bases from J; bases unmatched to any gene: 7. The CDR3 totals 15 residues. Looked up from germline, CDR1 is SGHKS and CDR2 is YYEKEE (reference sequence). The CDR3 DNA reads TGTGCCAGCAGCTTGATCCGGACAGGGGGGACTGAGCAGTTCTTC. It is translated as CASSLIRTGGTEQFF.

This clonotype has ten or more counts. The CDR3 DNA reads TGTGCCAGCAGCTTAGTCAGGGCAGGGGTAGGGGGCACTGAAGCTTTCTTT. Translated: CASSLVRAGVGGTEAFF. The V and J genes are TRBV7-3 and TRBJ1-1, with D possibly being TRBD1 (6 bases). The germline V gene has CDR1 SGHTA and CDR2 FQGTGA. The V end was cut by 2 bases, the J end by 4 bases, with 20 bases between. CDR3 length: 17 residues.

This clonotype has ten or more counts. The chain couples TRBV5-8 to TRBJ2-3, with D possibly matching TRBD2 (5 bases). From germline, CDR1 is SGHTS and CDR2 YDEGEE. The CDR3 sequence is 13 residues long. The V end lost 2 bases, the J end lost 4 bases, and 8 bases lay between the germline ends. The CDR3: CASSFPGADTQYF. The CDR3 DNA reads as TGTGCCAGCAGCTTCCCCGGGGCAGATACGCAGTATTTT.

This clonotype was picked up a small number of times. V and J are TRBV7-3 and TRBJ1-2; possibly TRBD1 for D (5 bases). The CDR3 contains 16 residues. V was pared by 5 bases and J by 1 base, with 17 bases between. Germline-derived CDR1 and CDR2 are SGHTA and FQGTGA. CDR3 sequence (DNA): TGTGCCAGCAGCCCGCAGGGTGGGAGGGATAACTATGGCTACACCTTC. Translation: CASSPQGGRDNYGYTF.

This clonotype was counted ten times or more. V gene TRBV7-2 combines with J gene TRBJ1-2; a possible D gene is TRBD1 (6 bases). CDR3 size: 14 residues. Trimming removed 1 base from V and 3 bases from J, with 9 bases in between. The germline CDR1 and CDR2 sequences are SGHTA and FQGNSA. CDR3: CASSLGPGDYGYTF. The DNA for the CDR3 is TGTGCCAGCAGCTTAGGGCCAGGGGACTATGGCTACACCTTC.